These 23 T cell receptor beta chains originate from one sample sequenced in a study of human T cells and chemical hapten exposure (dated by TCRdb to about 2021). In light of the paper, this sample's time point label describes: pre-sensitization, week 0. Read against the paper, the sample's treatment or condition label means: therapeutic diphenylcyclopropenone sensitization with weekly scalp DPC. Receptors were amplified or captured by RACE. TCRdb names NextSeq 500 as the instrument used. Using fastp at Q25 and MiXCR, TCRdb reprocessed the public reads and kept productive beta chains. Every distinct CDR3 protein forms one entry, paired with its most common genes and DNA. The sample table holds about 260,000 distinct CDR3 sequences, of which about 9% were seen once. The biggest ten clones account for 2.3% of the sample. The input for sequencing was whole blood, taken in connection with sensitization to the hapten diphenylcyclopropenone (DPC). All receptors derive from a woman in her thirties or forties with alopecia areata. Some clones in this sample may be carry-over from other donors' samples.

This clonotype was recorded a few times. The chain uses TRBV11-2 and TRBJ2-7; unclear D gene. V lost 2 bases, J lost 4 bases, and 6 bases lay in between. The CDR3 loop spans 12 amino acids. Per germline, CDR1 SGHAT and CDR2 FQNNGV. The CDR3 coding sequence is TGTGCCAGCAGCTTATCCCAGTACGAGCAGTACTTC. Translation gives CASSLSQYEQYF.

This clonotype has ten or more counts. The chain employs TRBV3-1 and TRBJ2-7; 8 bases map to TRBD1. The V gene end was trimmed by 6 bases and the J gene end by 0 bases; junction bases not matched to a gene: 4. There are 14 residues in the CDR3. Germline assignment: CDR1 LGHDT and CDR2 YNNKEL (reference sequence). For the CDR3, the DNA is TGTGCCAGCAGGCGGACAGGGAGCTCCTACGAGCAGTACTTC. Residues: CASRRTGSSYEQYF.

This clonotype was counted at least ten times. The V call is TRBV29-1, the J call TRBJ2-7; possible D gene TRBD2, 5 bases. Deletions cut 4 bases from V and 6 bases from J, with 16 bases between. The CDR3 length is 13 residues. CDR1 and CDR2 from the germline V gene are SQVTM and ANQGSEA. CDR3 region: CSVGVTTKAEQYF. DNA for the CDR3: TGCAGCGTTGGGGTGACTACCAAAGCCGAGCAGTACTTC.

This clonotype was found a few times. The chain recombines TRBV29-1 with TRBJ2-5, with a possible D match to TRBD1 (6 bases). CDR1 and CDR2 (germline): SQVTM, ANQGSEA. The CDR3 is 14 amino acids. The V end was cut by 6 bases, the J end by 9 bases, with 23 bases between. CDR3 coding DNA: TGCAGCGTATCCCAGGACGTAGGGGGATCGGCCCAGTACTTC. It is translated as CSVSQDVGGSAQYF.

The table lists this clonotype with many counts. This chain links TRBV12-3 or TRBV12-4 with TRBJ2-7, with 7 bases lining up with TRBD1. The V gene end was trimmed by 6 bases and the J gene end by 7 bases; junction bases not matched to a gene: 9. The CDR3 consists of 13 residues. The DNA of the CDR3 is TGTGCCAGCAGCCTCCAGAGGGGGCGGGAGCAGTACTTC. As protein: CASSLQRGREQYF.

This clonotype showed up just a few times. The rearrangement links TRBV11-1 to TRBJ2-7; 9 bases are shared with TRBD1. Unmatched junction bases numbered 6, after V lost 5 bases and J lost 7 bases. Germline V gene sequence: CDR1 SGHAT, CDR2 FQDESV (reference sequence). CDR3 size: 13 residues. CDR3 sequence reads: CASSRDRDSEQYF. CDR3 DNA sequence: TGTGCCAGCAGCCGGGACAGGGATTCGGAGCAGTACTTC.

This clonotype was counted a few times. The J gene is TRBJ1-5, the V gene TRBV30; D unclear. The ends were cut back, 0 bases at V and 3 bases at J, with 6 bases in the middle. Germline V gives CDR1 GTSNPN, CDR2 SVGIG (reference sequence). The CDR3 is 13 residues long. As DNA, the CDR3 is TGTGCCTGGAGTGTACTGGACAATCAGCCCCAGCATTTT. It yields the protein CAWSVLDNQPQHF.

The chain uses TRBV7-9 and TRBJ1-1; D possibly corresponds to TRBD1 (6 bases). Germline lookup yields CDR1 SEHNR and CDR2 FQNEAQ (reference sequence). The CDR3 spans 16 residues. Trimming left V 0 bases short and J 3 bases short, with 14 bases between. The CDR3 sequence: CASSLALRGRYTEAFF. Written as DNA, the CDR3 is TGTGCCAGCAGCTTAGCTCTCCGGGGGCGCTACACTGAAGCTTTCTTT. Full variable domain (remainder filled in from reference TRBV7-9 and TRBJ1-1): DTGVSQNPRHKITKRGQNVTFRCDPISEHNRLYWYRQTLGQGPEFLTYFQNEAQLEKSRLLSDRFSAERPKGSFSTLEIQRTEQGDSAMYLCASSLALRGRYTEAFFGQGTRLTVV.

The chain couples TRBV5-1 to TRBJ1-5; 9 bases line up with TRBD1. V gave up 7 bases and J gave up 6 bases; unmatched junction bases: 11. The CDR3 length is 15 residues. Germline CDR1 and CDR2: SGHRS and YFSETQ. The CDR3 coding sequence is TGCGCCAGCCTACAGGGGGCAATCCTCCCTCAGCCCCAGCATTTT. It translates to CASLQGAILPQPQHF.

In this sample, this clonotype turned up a few times. The chain employs TRBV2 and TRBJ1-5; D is unresolved. The CDR3 extends over 14 amino acids. V lost 5 bases to trimming and J lost 0 bases, with 8 bases between them. Germline lookup yields CDR1 SNHLY and CDR2 FYNNEI. The CDR3 coding sequence is TGTGCCAGCAGTCTTGATTATAGCAATCAGCCCCAGCATTTT. Translated, it gives CASSLDYSNQPQHF.

The chain uses TRBV30 and TRBJ2-7; no definite D call. The germline CDR1 and CDR2 sequences are GTSNPN and SVGIG (reference sequence). V was cut by 2 bases and J by 6 bases, with 11 bases left in between. The CDR3 totals 12 residues. CDR3 sequence: CAWSPHWGEQYF. The DNA of the CDR3 is TGTGCCTGGAGTCCCCACTGGGGCGAGCAGTACTTC.

This clonotype was seen repeatedly, ten times or more. The chain carries TRBV12-3 or TRBV12-4 and TRBJ2-5; 7 bases agree with TRBD2. Losses at the gene ends were 5 bases for V and 2 bases for J; bases not matched to a gene: 8. The CDR3 totals 15 residues. The CDR3 sequence is CASSLGNGGQETQYF. Written as DNA, the CDR3 is TGTGCCAGCAGTCTGGGGAACGGGGGGCAAGAGACCCAGTACTTC.

As for this clonotype: This may arise from a read error, as a much more abundant clone is one base away. The CDR3 end shows no conserved phenylalanine or tryptophan, and so a read error is likely. This chain joins TRBV2 and TRBJ2-1; possible D gene TRBD1, 6 bases. Germline V gene sequence: CDR1 SNHLY, CDR2 FYNNEI. This CDR3 is 11 amino acids long. Between the trimmed V and J ends, which lost 6 bases and 9 bases, there was a span of 9 bases. Written as DNA, the CDR3 is TGTGCCAGCAGGATGGGGGCTGAGCAGTTCTCC. It codes for CASRMGAEQFS.

The rearrangement uses TRBV7-9 and TRBJ2-1; D possibly corresponds to TRBD2 (6 bases). In germline, CDR1 is SEHNR, CDR2 FQNEAQ (reference sequence). This CDR3 region has 17 residues. Deletions cut 4 bases from V and 1 base from J, with 17 bases between. CDR3 protein: CASSWEKTGVSYNEQFF. The CDR3 coding sequence is TGTGCCAGCAGCTGGGAAAAGACGGGGGTATCCTACAATGAGCAGTTCTTC. Supplemented by reference TRBV7-9 and TRBJ2-1, the full variable domain reads DTGVSQNPRHKITKRGQNVTFRCDPISEHNRLYWYRQTLGQGPEFLTYFQNEAQLEKSRLLSDRFSAERPKGSFSTLEIQRTEQGDSAMYLCASSWEKTGVSYNEQFFGPGTRLTVL.

This clonotype was seen a few times. The J gene is TRBJ2-1, the V gene TRBV6-2 or TRBV6-3; possibly TRBD2 for D (7 bases). The CDR3 is made up of 19 amino acids. Per the germline V gene, CDR1 is MNHEY and CDR2 is SVGEGT. V gave up 2 bases and J gave up 4 bases, with 24 bases separating them. The CDR3 region is CASSYPLMRGGSLYNEQFF. The DNA for the CDR3 is TGTGCCAGCAGTTACCCCCTGATGAGGGGGGGGAGCCTTTACAATGAGCAGTTCTTC.

This clonotype came up many times. V usage is TRBV4-2 and J usage is TRBJ2-3; the match to TRBD2 covers 13 bases. Germline CDR1 reads LGHNA; CDR2 reads YNFKEQ. V shed 1 base and J 0 bases; nucleotides not matched to a gene: 1. This CDR3 region has 17 residues. The CDR3 is CASSQAGLAGSTDTQYF. DNA of the CDR3: TGTGCCAGCAGCCAAGCGGGACTAGCGGGAAGCACAGATACGCAGTATTTT.

The rearrangement links TRBV28 to TRBJ2-7, with 7 bases lining up with TRBD1. This CDR3 is 21 amino acids long. The V gene's germline CDR1 is MDHEN and CDR2 SYDVKM. V shed 3 bases, J shed 1 base, and the junction held 24 bases outside the gene matches. The CDR3 protein is CASSFPREAPRRDSQSYEQYF. The CDR3 nucleotides are TGTGCCAGCAGTTTCCCGCGTGAAGCCCCACGCCGGGACAGCCAATCCTACGAGCAGTACTTC.

This clonotype was observed at least ten times. This rearrangement joins TRBV29-1 to TRBJ2-3; the D gene is possibly TRBD2 (6 bases). Germline V gene data show CDR1 as SQVTM and CDR2 as ANQGSEA. Trimming took 4 bases from V and 8 from J, leaving 19 bases between them. This CDR3 is 14 amino acids long. The CDR3 DNA reads TGCAGCGTTGGGGGGGACGGCCCGATAGGTACGCAGTATTTT. Translating it yields CSVGGDGPIGTQYF.

The chain uses TRBV19 and TRBJ2-2; 7 bases match TRBD1. This CDR3 spans 18 amino acids. V dropped 4 bases and J dropped 2; count of bases not matched to a gene: 13. CDR1 and CDR2 from the germline V gene are LNHDA and SQIVND (reference sequence). The CDR3 loop is CASSTGTVPRSNTGELFF. The CDR3 coding sequence is TGTGCCAGTAGTACGGGGACAGTCCCAAGGTCCAACACCGGGGAGCTGTTTTTT.

V gene TRBV4-1 combines with J gene TRBJ2-7; perhaps TRBD2 as D (6 bases). The CDR3 loop spans 13 amino acids. CDR1 and CDR2 from the germline V gene are MGHRA and YSYEKL. Trimming pared 1 base from V and 6 bases from J, leaving 10 bases between. This CDR3 is CASSQGLASEQYF. DNA of the CDR3: TGCGCCAGCAGCCAAGGGCTAGCGTCCGAGCAGTACTTC.

This clonotype came up many times. The chain combines TRBV7-9 with TRBJ1-3, with D unclear. Per the germline V gene, CDR1 is SEHNR and CDR2 is FQNEAQ (reference sequence). The V end was cut by 5 bases, the J end by 0 bases, with 11 bases between. The CDR3 is 15 residues long. CDR3 bases: TGTGCCAGCAGCGGGCACTCATCCTCTGGAAACACCATATATTTT. This translates into CASSGHSSSGNTIYF.

A few counts support this clonotype. The V and J genes are TRBV4-3 and TRBJ2-6; 10 positions agree with TRBD1. The CDR3 sequence is 18 residues long. CDR1 LGHNA and CDR2 YSLEER come from the germline V gene. With 3 bases clipped from V and 0 bases from J, the junction kept 5 bases outside the gene matches. CDR3 region: CASSQGTGALSGANVLTF. The CDR3 DNA sequence: TGCGCCAGCAGCCAGGGGACAGGGGCCCTCTCTGGGGCCAACGTCCTGACTTTC.

This clonotype has at least ten counts. The chain joins TRBV7-2 to TRBJ1-2; the D gene is possibly TRBD1 (6 bases). There are 14 residues in the CDR3. The V gene lost 5 bases and the J gene lost 4 bases, with 14 bases spanning the gap. The germline gives CDR1 SGHTA, CDR2 FQGNSA. CDR3 sequence reads: CASSRDTSVYGYTF. The DNA for the CDR3 is TGTGCCAGCAGCCGGGACACCTCAGTCTATGGCTACACCTTC.